The present TCR beta chain was sequenced within a study of PD-L1 blockade in urothelial cancer. Notes on the study in general: Below-median blood TCR clonality before treatment forecast better survival.

Concerning this clone itself: Its antigen remains unidentified.

V lost 9 bases and J 7 bases, leaving 18 bases between the germline ends. This CDR3 is built from 14 residues. Germline CDR1 MNHNS, CDR2 SASEGT. Sequenced by immunoSEQ multiplex PCR; TCRdb stores in-frame clones only, minus some. The sample contains about 69,000 clones, about 89% of which appear only once. The sample in question was PBMCs, obtained around atezolizumab (anti-PD-L1) treatment. The chain combines TRBV6-1 with TRBJ2-2; perhaps TRBD2 as D (5 bases). This receptor was taken from a man between 60 and 70 years old with urothelial cancer. This CDR3 reads CASTPLGSGGELFF. CDR3 coding DNA: TGTGCCAGTACCCCACTAGGGTCCGGCGGGGAGCTGTTTTTT.